The 25 T cell receptor beta chains listed next were all sequenced from one sample in a study of identifying expanded T cells in peripheral blood. Some clones are missing from TCRdb's copy, which holds only in-frame ones; the method was immunoSEQ multiplex PCR. Here the sample spans 70,000 or so clones, almost 90% being singletons. The specimen sequenced was blood. Every receptor here comes from a person between 18 and 75 years old in good health.

As regards this clone: Compared with germline, one end of the junction differs, possibly owing to a read error. V usage is TRBV7-2 and J usage is TRBJ2-5, with 12 bases lining up with TRBD2. The CDR3 is 14 residues long. Germline loops: CDR1 SGHTA, CDR2 FQGNSA. This chain's CDR3 is CASSLGLAGEAQYF. The CDR3, as DNA: TGTGCCAGCAGCTTAGGACTAGCGGGAGAGGCCCAGTACTTC.

The chain has TRBV19 and TRBJ1-1; TRBD1 matches 7 bases. The CDR3 runs 12 residues. The ends lost 5 bases at V and 9 bases at J; junction bases unmatched: 6. Germline assignment: CDR1 LNHDA and CDR2 SQIVND (reference sequence). CDR3: CASSPRDSKAFF. The CDR3 nucleotides read TGTGCCAGTAGTCCCCGGGACAGCAAAGCTTTCTTT.

The V gene is TRBV6-6, the J gene TRBJ1-1; TRBD1 agrees at 12 bases. Per the germline V gene, CDR1 is MNHNY and CDR2 is SVGAGI (reference sequence). Unmatched junction bases numbered 6, after V lost 4 bases and J lost 3 bases. The CDR3 consists of 16 residues. CDR3 sequence reads: CASSSGQGAGDTEAFF. The CDR3 DNA reads as TGTGCCAGCAGTTCGGGACAGGGGGCGGGGGACACTGAAGCTTTCTTT.

The chain links TRBV19 to TRBJ2-7; TRBD1 aligns across 8 bases. Trimming at V came to 1 base and at J to 4 bases, leaving 3 bases not matched to a gene. The CDR3 is 14 residues long. The germline CDR1 and CDR2 sequences are LNHDA and SQIVND (reference sequence). The chain's CDR3 is CASSIGDRGYEQYF. The CDR3 coding sequence is TGTGCCAGTAGTATAGGCGACAGGGGTTACGAGCAGTACTTC.

The chain employs TRBV5-6 and TRBJ2-5; 9 bases map to TRBD2. The CDR3 totals 14 residues. CDR1 is SGHDT, CDR2 YYEEEE, per germline. The trim removed 0 bases at V and 8 bases at J, leaving 5 bases unmatched. The CDR3 nucleotides are TGTGCCAGCAGCTTGGAGCCTAGCGGGATCACCCAGTACTTC. Amino acids: CASSLEPSGITQYF.

The gene calls are TRBV28 and TRBJ2-3, with D possibly TRBD2 on 7 matching bases. The CDR3 spans 16 residues. The V end lost 1 base, the J end lost 0 bases, and 11 bases lay between the germline ends. CDR1 and CDR2 from the germline V gene are MDHEN and SYDVKM. The CDR3: CASSLSRGGSTDTQYF. CDR3 DNA sequence: TGTGCCAGCAGTTTATCGAGGGGGGGTAGCACAGATACGCAGTATTTT. Full variable domain (remainder filled in from reference TRBV28 and TRBJ2-3): DVKVTQSSRYLVKRTGEKVFLECVQDMDHENMFWYRQDPGLGLRLIYFSYDVKMKEKGDIPEGYSVSREKKERFSLILESASTNQTSMYLCASSLSRGGSTDTQYFGPGTRLTVL.

The chain employs TRBV5-1 and TRBJ1-1; D not certain. V was shortened by 7 bases and J by 9 bases, with 22 bases between the two germline ends. This CDR3 comprises 14 residues. From germline, CDR1 is SGHRS and CDR2 YFSETQ. The DNA for the CDR3 is TGCGCCAGCTCACCGGGAGCCTCTTCTATGAAAGCTTTCTTT. Protein sequence: CASSPGASSMKAFF.

The gene calls are TRBV30 and TRBJ2-7, with 8 bases lining up with TRBD1. J lost 4 bases, V lost 2 bases, and 10 bases had no gene match. The length of the CDR3 is 15 residues. Germline CDR1 and CDR2: GTSNPN and SVGIG (reference sequence). CDR3 sequence reads: CAWSPDRVLSYEQYF. The CDR3 region has the DNA TGTGCCTGGAGTCCGGACAGGGTCTTGTCGTACGAGCAGTACTTC. Looking up the rest from reference TRBV30 and TRBJ2-7 gives the full variable domain: SQTIHQWPATLVQPVGSPLSLECTVEGTSNPNLYWYRQAAGRGLQLLFYSVGIGQISSEVPQNLSASRPQDRQFILSSKKLLLSDSGFYLCAWSPDRVLSYEQYFGPGTRLTVT.

The gene calls are TRBV7-3 and TRBJ2-1, with 7 bases identical to TRBD2. V trimming: 3 bases; J trimming: 2 bases; junction bases outside the gene matches: 1. The CDR3 is 14 residues long. The germline V gene encodes CDR1 SGHTA and CDR2 FQGTGA. The DNA for the CDR3 is TGTGCCAGCAGCTTCAGCGGGGCCTACAATGAGCAGTTCTTC. It translates to CASSFSGAYNEQFF.

The V and J genes are TRBV19 and TRBJ1-4; D is uncertain. CDR3 length: 13 residues. Trimming took 8 bases from V and 7 from J, leaving 14 bases between them. Germline CDR1 LNHDA, CDR2 SQIVND (reference sequence). In DNA, the CDR3 is TGTGCCAGTGCAGTGGGAGGAATTGAAAAACTGTTTTTT. Its protein is CASAVGGIEKLFF.

The chain is built from TRBV7-2 and TRBJ1-3; tentative D call: TRBD1 (5 bases). Germline CDR1 reads SGHTA; CDR2 reads FQGNSA. Trimming took 1 base from V and 4 from J, leaving 11 bases between them. This CDR3 is 15 amino acids long. The CDR3 sequence: CASSLEGTGGNTIYF. In DNA form, the CDR3 reads TGTGCCAGCAGCTTAGAGGGGACCGGGGGAAACACCATATATTTT.

The chain has TRBV7-9 and TRBJ2-1, with unresolved D. In germline, CDR1 is SEHNR, CDR2 FQNEAQ (reference sequence). CDR3 length: 18 amino acids. V lost 2 bases and J 0 bases, leaving 17 bases between the germline ends. In DNA, the CDR3 is TGTGCCAGCAGCTTAAGCCACACCCCGTCTCCCTCCTACAATGAGCAGTTCTTC. This encodes CASSLSHTPSPSYNEQFF.

The chain carries TRBV29-1 and TRBJ2-2, with D maybe TRBD1 (6 bases). Trimming left V 1 base short and J 3 bases short, with 9 bases between. CDR1 is SQVTM, CDR2 ANQGSEA, per germline. CDR3 length equals 14 residues. Here the CDR3 reads CSVEGTAHTGELFF. The CDR3 DNA reads as TGCAGCGTTGAAGGGACAGCGCACACCGGGGAGCTGTTTTTT.

The chain links TRBV28 to TRBJ2-3; 8 bases match TRBD2. The CDR3 is 16 residues long. With 6 bases clipped from V and 0 bases from J, the junction kept 8 bases outside the gene matches. Germline CDR1 MDHEN, CDR2 SYDVKM. The CDR3 loop reads CASRYLGRGSTDTQYF. For the CDR3, the DNA is TGTGCCAGCAGATACCTCGGGAGGGGAAGCACAGATACGCAGTATTTT. The whole variable domain, remainder taken from reference TRBV28 and TRBJ2-3, is DVKVTQSSRYLVKRTGEKVFLECVQDMDHENMFWYRQDPGLGLRLIYFSYDVKMKEKGDIPEGYSVSREKKERFSLILESASTNQTSMYLCASRYLGRGSTDTQYFGPGTRLTVL.

The J gene is TRBJ1-6, the V gene TRBV27; D gene unclear. Germline CDR1 and CDR2: MNHEY and SMNVEV (reference sequence). This CDR3 is 14 amino acids long. Trimming removed 6 bases from V and 3 bases from J, with 9 bases in between. The CDR3 spells CASRARGYNSPLHF. In DNA form, the CDR3 reads TGTGCCAGCAGGGCGCGGGGCTATAATTCACCCCTCCACTTT.

This chain links TRBV6-6 with TRBJ2-1, with D perhaps given as TRBD1 or TRBD2 (5 bases each). CDR1 and CDR2 from the germline V gene are MNHNY and SVGAGI (reference sequence). There are 13 residues in the CDR3. The V and J ends lost 9 bases and 7 bases respectively, with 16 bases between them. CDR3 sequence: CASNRDPFNEQFF. CDR3 nucleotides: TGTGCCAGTAATCGGGACCCTTTTAATGAGCAGTTCTTC.

The CDR3 DNA follows: TGTGCCAGCAGTGAATGGGGGGAGGGTGGAGACTATGGCTACACCTTC. Its protein product is CASSEWGEGGDYGYTF. This chain links TRBV25-1 with TRBJ1-2; tentative D call: TRBD1 (5 bases). Germline V gene data show CDR1 as MGHDK and CDR2 as SYGVNS. Between the trimmed V and J ends, which lost 1 base and 3 bases, there was a span of 15 bases. The CDR3 consists of 16 residues.

The V call is TRBV2, the J call TRBJ2-7; D is ambiguous. V was clipped by 5 bases and J by 0 bases, with 17 bases between them. The germline V gene has CDR1 SNHLY and CDR2 FYNNEI. The CDR3 totals 16 residues. The CDR3 nucleotides read TGTGCCAGCAGTCCGACTCCTTCTACTTACTCCTACGAGCAGTACTTC. Amino acids: CASSPTPSTYSYEQYF.

As for this clone: The sample has other DNA sequences that encode this CDR3 too. The J gene is TRBJ2-1, the V gene TRBV7-2, with 7 bases matching TRBD2. CDR3 length: 16 residues. J gave up 0 bases and V 1 base, and 3 bases lay outside the gene matches. Germline-derived CDR1 and CDR2 are SGHTA and FQGNSA. CDR3 bases: TGTGCCAGCAGCTTAGAGGGAGGGAGCTCCTACAATGAGCAGTTCTTC. Its protein product is CASSLEGGSSYNEQFF.

This clone was recorded at least ten times. This chain joins TRBV29-1 and TRBJ1-1; 7 bases map to TRBD1. V was clipped by 6 bases and J by 1 base; unmatched bases: 8. This CDR3 contains 14 residues. The germline CDR1 and CDR2 sequences are SQVTM and ANQGSEA. CDR3 bases: TGCAGCGTCGCAGGGGGGGGTTCGAACACTGAAGCTTTCTTT. It translates to CSVAGGGSNTEAFF. The full variable domain, rest sourced from reference TRBV29-1 and TRBJ1-1, is SAVISQKPSRDICQRGTSLTIQCQVDSQVTMMFWYRQQPGQSLTLIATANQGSEATYESGFVIDKFPISRPNLTFSTLTVSNMSPEDSSIYLCSVAGGGSNTEAFFGQGTRLTVV.

The genes are TRBV11-2 and TRBJ2-7; either TRBD1 or TRBD2 may fit D (5 bases each). This CDR3 comprises 15 residues. V dropped 5 bases and J dropped 3 bases, with 17 bases sitting between them. Germline V lookup: CDR1 SGHAT, CDR2 FQNNGV. The chain's CDR3 is CASSLARGVYYEQYF. DNA for the CDR3: TGTGCCAGCAGCCTTGCCCGAGGGGTCTACTACGAGCAGTACTTC.

The chain couples TRBV7-9 to TRBJ2-1; D possibly corresponds to TRBD1 (6 bases). The CDR3 runs 15 residues. V lost 2 bases and J lost 2, with 10 bases in between. The V gene's germline CDR1 is SEHNR and CDR2 FQNEAQ (reference sequence). The CDR3 reads CASSLRGITYNEQFF. In nucleotides, the CDR3 is TGTGCCAGCAGCTTAAGGGGGATCACCTACAATGAGCAGTTCTTC.

The chain carries TRBV7-2 and TRBJ2-5; 7 bases fit TRBD1. Germline V gene lookup returns CDR1 SGHTA and CDR2 FQGNSA. The CDR3 covers 15 residues. With 4 bases clipped from V and 2 bases from J, the junction kept 7 bases outside the gene matches. This chain's CDR3 is CASSSSLQGQETQYF. Written as DNA, the CDR3 is TGTGCCAGCAGCTCCTCCCTACAGGGGCAAGAGACCCAGTACTTC. The full variable domain, its missing parts supplied by reference TRBV7-2 and TRBJ2-5, is GAGVSQSPSNKVTEKGKDVELRCDPISGHTALYWYRQSLGQGLEFLIYFQGNSAPDKSGLPSDRFSAERTGGSVSTLTIQRTQQEDSAVYLCASSSSLQGQETQYFGPGTRLLVL.

The rearrangement uses TRBV28 and TRBJ2-3; D might be TRBD1 (6 bases). Germline V CDR1 and CDR2: MDHEN, SYDVKM. V lost 2 bases to trimming and J lost 5 bases, with 11 bases between them. CDR3 length: 14 residues. CDR3 protein: CASSLQGSGDTQYF. CDR3 in DNA: TGTGCCAGCAGTTTACAGGGGTCAGGAGATACGCAGTATTTT.

This clone was recorded only once. The V gene is TRBV5-1, the J gene TRBJ2-2; 7 bases are shared with TRBD2. The CDR3 spans 15 residues. Germline V gene lookup returns CDR1 SGHRS and CDR2 YFSETQ. The V segment lost 0 bases and the J segment 4 bases; nucleotides outside the gene matches: 3. The CDR3 nucleotides read TGCGCCAGCAGCTTGGGGACTAGTGGCACCGGGGAGCTGTTTTTT. It specifies CASSLGTSGTGELFF. Supplemented by reference TRBV5-1 and TRBJ2-2, the full variable domain reads KAGVTQTPRYLIKTRGQQVTLSCSPISGHRSVSWYQQTPGQGLQFLFEYFSETQRNKGNFPGRFSGRQFSNSRSEMNVSTLELGDSALYLCASSLGTSGTGELFFGEGSRLTVL.